The clone carrying this TCR beta chain was picked up one time. The method was immunoSEQ multiplex PCR; TCRdb's version includes in-frame clones alone and lacks a portion of them. Of approximately 500,000 clones in the sample, 85% to 90% are singletons; the top ten hold 7.5% to 9.5%. This sample was included in a study of blood T cell repertoires in COVID-19. Germline CDR1 is GTSNPN and CDR2 is SVGIG (reference sequence). The CDR3 loop spans 16 amino acids. V lost 5 bases and J lost 1, with 20 bases in between. The chain links TRBV30 to TRBJ1-1; D remains ambiguous. The TCR comes from a woman aged 50 to 60 with COVID-19, enrolled during active disease. The specimen was peripheral blood. DNA for the CDR3: TGTGCCTGGGGGGATCCAGGATCCAACGCGAACACTGAAGCTTTCTTT. Translation: CAWGDPGSNANTEAFF.